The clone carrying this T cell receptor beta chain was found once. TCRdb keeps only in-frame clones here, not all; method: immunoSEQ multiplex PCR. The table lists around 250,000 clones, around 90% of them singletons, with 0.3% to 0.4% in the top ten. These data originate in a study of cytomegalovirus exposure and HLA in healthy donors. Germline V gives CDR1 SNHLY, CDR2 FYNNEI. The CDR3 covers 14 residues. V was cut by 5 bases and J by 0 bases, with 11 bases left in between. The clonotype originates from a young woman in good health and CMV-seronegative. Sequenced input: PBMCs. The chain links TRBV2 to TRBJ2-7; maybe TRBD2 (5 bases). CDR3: CASSSPGISYEQYV. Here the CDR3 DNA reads TGTGCCAGCAGTTCGCCCGGGATCTCCTACGAGCAGTACGTC.